Below are 32 T cell receptor beta chains sequenced from a single sample in a study of cytomegalovirus exposure and HLA in healthy donors. TCRdb's table, derived via immunoSEQ multiplex PCR, lists solely in-frame clones and lacks some. Of some 210,000 clones detected, over 75% appear once; the ten largest clones hold 2%. Sequencing input: PBMCs. The receptors stem from a woman under 30 in good health and CMV-seropositive.

The chain recombines TRBV27 with TRBJ2-7, with 9 bases lining up with TRBD1. V gave up 7 bases and J gave up 0 bases; unmatched junction bases: 4. CDR1 is MNHEY, CDR2 SMNVEV, per germline (reference sequence). The CDR3 is 14 amino acids. In nucleotides, the CDR3 is TGTGCCAGCAAAAAGACAGGGGGCTCCTACGAGCAGTACTTC. Translated, it gives CASKKTGGSYEQYF.

The chain combines TRBV9 with TRBJ1-1; 7 bases fit TRBD1. J gave up 5 bases and V 2 bases, and 6 bases lay outside the gene matches. Looked up from germline, CDR1 is SGDLS and CDR2 is YYNGEE. The CDR3 runs 14 residues. CDR3 nucleotide sequence: TGTGCCAGCAGCGTCCACCTGGACAGGACTGAAGCTTTCTTT. It yields the protein CASSVHLDRTEAFF. Full variable domain (rest looked up from reference TRBV9 and TRBJ1-1): DSGVTQTPKHLITATGQRVTLRCSPRSGDLSVYWYQQSLDQGLQFLIQYYNGEERAKGNILERFSAQQFPDLHSELNLSSLELGDSALYFCASSVHLDRTEAFFGQGTRLTVV.

The J gene is TRBJ2-7, the V gene TRBV9; 8 bases match TRBD2. V lost 4 bases to trimming and J lost 2 bases; unmatched junction nucleotides: 5. This CDR3 is 14 amino acids long. Germline CDR1 reads SGDLS; CDR2 reads YYNGEE. CDR3 DNA: TGTGCCAGCAGCCTAAGACTAGCGCCCTACGAGCAGTACTTC. Encoded protein: CASSLRLAPYEQYF.

This clone has a handful of counts. The rearrangement joins TRBV14 to TRBJ2-2; 8 positions match TRBD1. Unmatched junction bases numbered 5, after V lost 3 bases and J lost 5 bases. This CDR3 has 15 amino acids. Per the germline V gene, CDR1 is SGHDN and CDR2 is FVKESK. The CDR3 loop is CASSQAGGITGELFF. The DNA for the CDR3 is TGTGCCAGCAGCCAGGCAGGGGGCATAACCGGGGAGCTGTTTTTT.

The chain carries TRBV9 and TRBJ1-2; 10 nucleotides match TRBD1. V lost 0 bases to trimming and J lost 8 bases; unmatched junction nucleotides: 10. CDR1 is SGDLS, CDR2 YYNGEE, per germline. The CDR3 contains 16 residues. CDR3 sequence (DNA): TGTGCCAGCAGCGTAGTCCCCGGACAGGGGGTCCAGGGCTACACCTTC. Translation gives CASSVVPGQGVQGYTF.

This chain connects TRBV4-2 to TRBJ1-4; D gene ambiguous. Germline V lookup: CDR1 LGHNA, CDR2 YNFKEQ. The CDR3 length is 13 residues. V was pared by 5 bases and J by 4 bases, with 8 bases between. CDR3 nucleotide sequence: TGTGCCAGCAGCGATTACTATAATGAAAAACTGTTTTTT. Translating it yields CASSDYYNEKLFF.

V usage is TRBV27 and J usage is TRBJ2-7; D possibly corresponds to TRBD1 (5 bases). This CDR3 comprises 14 residues. Trimming removed 5 bases at V and 7 bases at J, with 18 bases between. Per the germline V gene, CDR1 is MNHEY and CDR2 is SMNVEV (reference sequence). CDR3 DNA: TGTGCCAGCAGTGTCGCGCTAGGGGATAGGGAGCAGTACTTC. Translating gives CASSVALGDREQYF.

The rearrangement uses TRBV29-1 and TRBJ2-1; 10 positions match TRBD2. The CDR3 spans 12 residues. After removal of 5 bases from V and 10 bases from J, the junction contained 5 bases not matched to a gene. Germline CDR1 SQVTM, CDR2 ANQGSEA. The CDR3 loop reads CSVSGRAGEQFF. CDR3 DNA sequence: TGCAGCGTTAGCGGGAGGGCCGGAGAGCAGTTCTTC.

CDR3 sequence (DNA): TGTGCTAGTGGTTTTATTGGCGGGAGGGCCGAAGAAGAGCAGTACTTC. This sequence encodes CASGFIGGRAEEEQYF. The chain links TRBV12-5 to TRBJ2-7; 9 nucleotides match TRBD2. CDR1 is LGHNT and CDR2 is FRNRAP in the germline V gene. Trimming cost V 3 bases and J 7 bases; bases outside gene matches: 13. This CDR3 region has 16 residues.

The chain carries TRBV28 and TRBJ2-1; TRBD1 aligns across 7 bases. The CDR3 is 14 residues long. The V gene's germline CDR1 is MDHEN and CDR2 SYDVKM. V lost 7 bases and J lost 12; bases outside the gene matches: 15. The CDR3 DNA is TGTGCCAGCACAGGACAGGCCCGGGCAGTGGGGCAGTTCTTC. Protein product: CASTGQARAVGQFF.

The rearrangement joins TRBV25-1 to TRBJ1-2; 7 nucleotides match TRBD1. The CDR3 has 13 residues. V gave up 8 bases and J gave up 2 bases; unmatched junction bases: 5. The germline gives CDR1 MGHDK, CDR2 SYGVNS. The CDR3 is CASLGQFNYGYTF. The CDR3 DNA reads TGTGCCAGCCTGGGACAGTTCAACTATGGCTACACCTTC.

The chain is built from TRBV5-6 and TRBJ2-5, with D hard to call. Per the germline V gene, CDR1 is SGHDT and CDR2 is YYEEEE. V lost 4 bases to trimming and J lost 2 bases, with 15 bases between them. This CDR3 contains 15 residues. The CDR3 region has the DNA TGTGCCAGCAGCCTGGGGTTCGGGTTACAAGAGACCCAGTACTTC. The encoded protein is CASSLGFGLQETQYF. The full variable domain, completed using reference TRBV5-6 and TRBJ2-5, is DAGVTQSPTHLIKTRGQQVTLRCSPKSGHDTVSWYQQALGQGPQFIFQYYEEEERQRGNFPDRFSGHQFPNYSSELNVNALLLGDSALYLCASSLGFGLQETQYFGPGTRLLVL.

In this sample, this clone turned up once. The V call is TRBV15, the J call TRBJ2-7, with no clear D. This CDR3 contains 15 residues. Germline CDR1 reads LNHNV; CDR2 reads YYDKDF (reference sequence). V shed 1 base and J shed 2 bases, with 12 bases lying between them. DNA of the CDR3: TGTGCCACCAGCAGAGGATCTACTCTTACCTACGAGCAGTACTTC. Translation: CATSRGSTLTYEQYF.

The gene calls are TRBV6-1 and TRBJ1-4; tentative D call: TRBD1 (6 bases). Per germline, CDR1 MNHNS and CDR2 SASEGT. The ends were cut back, 4 bases at V and 8 bases at J, with 20 bases in the middle. The CDR3 is 16 amino acids. The DNA for the CDR3 is TGTGCCAGCAGTGCCAGACGACAGGCGGTAAGCGAAAAACTGTTTTTT. Protein product: CASSARRQAVSEKLFF.

The chain uses TRBV7-8 and TRBJ2-1; D might be TRBD1 (6 bases). The CDR3 consists of 15 residues. V dropped 0 bases and J dropped 1 base, with 7 bases sitting between them. CDR1 is SGHVS, CDR2 FQNEAQ, per germline. Written as DNA, the CDR3 is TGTGCCAGCAGCTTAGCGGGGGCTTCCTACAATGAGCAGTTCTTC. Encoded protein: CASSLAGASYNEQFF.

This chain uses TRBV2 with TRBJ2-3, with TRBD2 matching over 7 bases. J was trimmed by 2 bases and V by 6 bases; bases with no gene match: 11. There are 16 residues in the CDR3. From germline, CDR1 is SNHLY and CDR2 FYNNEI. CDR3 protein: CASRPSGTNPTDTQYF. The CDR3 DNA reads as TGTGCCAGCAGGCCCTCCGGGACTAACCCCACAGATACGCAGTATTTT.

This chain joins TRBV19 and TRBJ1-5, with 7 positions matching TRBD1. Germline loops: CDR1 LNHDA, CDR2 SQIVND (reference sequence). The junction had 7 bases not matched to a gene; V was cut back by 8 bases and J by 6 bases. The CDR3 totals 13 residues. CDR3: CASDKGASQPQHF. CDR3 coding DNA: TGTGCCAGTGATAAGGGGGCCAGTCAGCCCCAGCATTTT.

The chain is built from TRBV5-6 and TRBJ1-1; D unclear. Germline lookup yields CDR1 SGHDT and CDR2 YYEEEE. The CDR3 is made up of 15 amino acids. The ends were cut back, 1 base at V and 0 bases at J, with 10 bases in the middle. CDR3 region: CASSLSGSLNTEAFF. CDR3 in DNA: TGTGCCAGCAGCTTGAGCGGCAGTCTGAACACTGAAGCTTTCTTT.

The gene calls are TRBV19 and TRBJ2-6, with 9 positions matching TRBD1. Germline V gene data show CDR1 as LNHDA and CDR2 as SQIVND (reference sequence). CDR3 size: 17 residues. V gave up 8 bases and J gave up 2 bases; unmatched junction bases: 10. The CDR3 loop reads CASGRGQGAPGANVLTF. In DNA form, the CDR3 reads TGTGCCAGTGGGAGGGGACAGGGTGCCCCTGGGGCCAACGTCCTGACTTTC.

The chain employs TRBV4-1 and TRBJ2-7; D uncertain. Germline-derived CDR1 and CDR2 are MGHRA and YSYEKL. V lost 5 bases and J 0 bases, leaving 11 bases between the germline ends. The CDR3 spans 14 residues. Written as DNA, the CDR3 is TGCGCCAGCAGCGCCACCTCGAGCTCCTACGAGCAGTACTTC. The encoded protein is CASSATSSSYEQYF.

The chain couples TRBV7-3 to TRBJ2-1; 8 nucleotides agree with TRBD2. Germline assignment: CDR1 SGHTA and CDR2 FQGTGA. There are 15 residues in the CDR3. V was clipped by 5 bases and J by 5 bases; unmatched bases: 8. In DNA form, the CDR3 reads TGTGCCAGCAGCCCCCATGCGGGAGGTCACAATGAGCAGTTCTTC. Translated: CASSPHAGGHNEQFF.

The chain has TRBV20-1 and TRBJ2-3; D is perhaps TRBD2 (5 bases). Germline-derived CDR1 and CDR2 are DFQATT and SNEGSKA (reference sequence). This CDR3 is built from 11 residues. This CDR3 is CSPSGTDTQYF. CDR3 DNA: TGCAGCCCTTCGGGAACAGATACGCAGTATTTT.

CDR3 nucleotides: TGCGCCAGCAGCCAAGTAGGACTAGTCCCAGATACGCAGTATTTT. This encodes CASSQVGLVPDTQYF. This sequence joins TRBV4-1 and TRBJ2-3; 7 nucleotides line up with TRBD2. The CDR3 is 15 residues long. Germline CDR1 MGHRA, CDR2 YSYEKL. The ends lost 1 base at V and 4 bases at J; junction bases unmatched: 5.

The genes are TRBV10-3 and TRBJ2-2; D gene ambiguous. CDR1 is ENHRY and CDR2 is SYGVKD in the germline V gene. This CDR3 region has 12 residues. Trimming shortened V by 6 bases and J by 4 bases, and 6 bases separated the two germline ends. CDR3 DNA: TGTGCCATCAGGGCTTTCACCGGGGAGCTGTTTTTT. This sequence encodes CAIRAFTGELFF.

The genes are TRBV5-1 and TRBJ2-5; TRBD1 matches 7 bases. The CDR3 has 15 amino acids. J lost 2 bases, V lost 4 bases, and 8 bases had no gene match. Germline CDR1 reads SGHRS; CDR2 reads YFSETQ. The CDR3 is CASSLLGQAQETQYF. Written as DNA, the CDR3 is TGCGCCAGCAGCCTCCTAGGACAGGCGCAAGAGACCCAGTACTTC.

This clone has a single count. The V call is TRBV30, the J call TRBJ2-3; perhaps TRBD1 as D (5 bases). This CDR3 is 12 amino acids long. CDR1 is GTSNPN and CDR2 is SVGIG in the germline V gene (reference sequence). Trimming pared 5 bases from V and 0 bases from J, leaving 6 bases between. Here the CDR3 reads CAWDSSTDTQYF. CDR3 in DNA: TGTGCCTGGGACAGTAGCACAGATACGCAGTATTTT.

This clone has a handful of counts. The chain carries TRBV28 and TRBJ1-5, with D unclear. In germline, CDR1 is MDHEN, CDR2 SYDVKM. Between the trimmed V and J ends, which lost 6 bases and 4 bases, there was a span of 10 bases. CDR3 length: 13 residues. This chain's CDR3 is CASSRIRNQPQHF. CDR3 bases: TGTGCCAGCAGCCGGATCAGGAATCAGCCCCAGCATTTT.

CDR3 region: CASSSTTDNYGYTF. CDR3 sequence (DNA): TGTGCCAGCAGCTCCACGACAGATAACTATGGCTACACCTTC. This chain joins TRBV9 and TRBJ1-2, with D possibly TRBD1 on 5 matching bases. CDR1 and CDR2 from the germline V gene are SGDLS and YYNGEE. V lost 4 bases, J lost 1 base, and 11 bases lay in between. The CDR3 covers 14 residues.

CDR3: CASSKKTGTFTDTQYF. In DNA form, the CDR3 reads TGTGCCAGCTCTAAGAAGACAGGGACCTTCACAGATACGCAGTATTTT. The rearrangement links TRBV18 to TRBJ2-3, with 7 bases aligning to TRBD1. The ends lost 6 bases at V and 2 bases at J; junction bases unmatched: 11. CDR3 length: 16 amino acids. Germline assignment: CDR1 KGHSH and CDR2 LQKENI.

The chain couples TRBV7-9 to TRBJ2-2; D is unresolved. The CDR3 is 13 residues long. Trimming removed 5 bases at V and 7 bases at J, with 11 bases between. Germline V gene lookup returns CDR1 SEHNR and CDR2 FQNEAQ (reference sequence). CDR3 amino acids: CASSTGSGGELFF. In DNA, the CDR3 is TGTGCCAGCAGCACCGGTTCGGGCGGGGAGCTGTTTTTT.

V and J are TRBV14 and TRBJ1-1; no firm D call. The CDR3 spans 14 residues. V was trimmed by 2 bases and J by 5 bases, leaving 12 bases between them. In germline, CDR1 is SGHDN, CDR2 FVKESK. CDR3 sequence (DNA): TGTGCCAGCAGCCAATCTCCTTCGAGAACTGAAGCTTTCTTT. This translates into CASSQSPSRTEAFF.

This clone occurred once. This chain connects TRBV4-1 to TRBJ2-1; 12 nucleotides agree with TRBD2. Germline CDR1 is MGHRA and CDR2 is YSYEKL. There are 15 residues in the CDR3. Losses at the gene ends were 5 bases for V and 6 bases for J; bases not matched to a gene: 5. CDR3 sequence: CASSKGLAGVNEQFF. In DNA, the CDR3 is TGCGCCAGCAGCAAGGGACTAGCGGGTGTCAATGAGCAGTTCTTC.